The source of this T cell receptor (beta chain) is a study of shared clonotypes between healthy human individuals (dated by TCRdb to 2020 to 2021). At the level of the whole study: The cohort included a few men and a couple of women between 18 and 49 years of age. Each donor's leukapheresis produced roughly between roughly 0.85 and 10 billion PBMCs. To increase sequencing depth and limit assay-specific biases, different laboratories used diverse techniques to prepare libraries and sequence TCR repertoires. For each donor, three plates each were used for CD4 naive and CD4 memory, two plates were used for CD8 naive, and one plate was used for CD8 memory. The study deeply sequenced blood TCR repertoires of several healthy adults to estimate repertoire size and the extent of clonotype sharing between individuals.

V and J are truncated by 7 bases and 2 bases respectively, leaving an intervening sequence of 14 bases. The CDR3 holds 14 amino acids from the cysteine to the phenylalanine. The read is trimmed to its CDR3 DNA, 42 bases read in frame from base 1. CDR1 and CDR2 (SGHRS, YFSETQ) derive from the germline V gene. What the research found in general, with its limitations: Pairwise subsampling indicated that sequencing depth was expected to affect the degree of clonotype sharing among donors. Sharing across a handful of donors was observed for about 4.8% of naive CD4, over 3% of naive CD8, over 2% of memory CD4, and around 0.4% of memory CD8 clonotypes. Larger estimated clonotype richness was generally found for naive subsets than for memory subsets. Higher generation probabilities were observed for clonotypes shared by all four sorted-subset donors than for non-shared clonotypes. Because the study included a small number of donors, the genetic and exposure-history diversity represented was limited. Only blood was sampled, and tissue TCR repertoires likely differ from those in blood. Even with the large sequencing depth, rarefaction of the sorted-subset datasets indicated that sequencing was incomplete.

Using the deep immunoSEQ assay, TCR CDR3 regions were amplified from genomic DNA by multiplex PCR. Genomic DNA extracted from each cell subset was distributed evenly over all wells of several immunoSEQ 96-well plates, and each plate served as one replicate. For sorted subsets, approximately 0.2 ug of genomic DNA, equivalent to tens of thousands of T cell genomes, went into each replicate PCR. Purified libraries were measured with a Qubit 3.0 fluorometer, size-checked on a Bioanalyzer 2100, and measured again with the KAPA Library Quantification kit. A separate single-read 150-cycle Illumina NextSeq 550 flow cell was used to sequence each immunoSEQ 96-well plate. Regarding the original processing steps: The immunoSEQ output contained only junctional sequences without quality scores, so filtering could not match that applied to full-length reads. To assign V/J genes and CDR3, sequences were annotated using PyIR, a Python wrapper for IgBLAST v1.9, with IMGT germline references. Reads were filtered out if the reads had weak V/J assignments (E-value above 1e-6), no CDR3, stop codons, out-of-frame junctions, or ambiguous translated residues. V3J clonotypes were defined as sequences sharing an identical inferred V gene, J gene, and CDR3 amino acid sequence. The percentage overlap between two repertoires was calculated by dividing the number of shared unique clonotypes by the size of the smaller repertoire. Three approaches were used to assess repertoire richness: RTK rarefaction, the Chao1 estimator, and Recon v2.1 estimates of unobserved clonotypes. Generation probabilities were computed with OLGA for all TCRbeta clonotypes obtained by the gDNA method from a few donors. TCRdb's version of the immuneACCESS table is confined to in-frame rearrangements and falls short of the full clone set. An unresolved V gene accounts for under half of the shortfall where checked; the remainder is of unknown origin. V, J and clone size reflect that table, while D and trimming were determined from the DNA. Counted in this sample were approximately 740,000 clones; approximately 74% of them appeared once. Approximately 1.8% of the sample lies in the top ten.

A remark on this clone: This receptor's antigen is unknown. The record has no base qualities; no much larger clone is one base away.

Healthy HIV-negative adults with no recently reported acute infections or vaccinations were included as donors. Only Caucasian adults living in Nashville, Tennessee, USA were represented among the donors. CD4+ T cells were enriched by magnetic negative selection; naive cells were then positively selected on CD45RA, and the negative fraction formed the memory subset. Blood was collected by leukapheresis, and PBMCs were isolated by Ficoll-Histopaque density gradient centrifugation and then cryopreserved in liquid nitrogen vapor phase. Analytical flow cytometry was used to check the purity and quantity of each magnetically sorted T cell population. Genomic DNA was isolated from each sorted fraction and quantified by UV absorbance on a Nanodrop 2000c.

This chain is built from TRBV5-1 and TRBJ2-3, with the D gene uncertain. The receptor comes from a woman between 25 and 40 years old in good health. The material sequenced was memory CD4+ T cells sorted from blood. The intended sense of this specimen's cell subset or site label: CD45RA-negative fraction. In nucleotide form, the sequence is TGCGCCAGCCGTGGGTCCTCAAACACAGATACGCAGTATTTT. Translated, this gives CASRGSSNTDTQYF.